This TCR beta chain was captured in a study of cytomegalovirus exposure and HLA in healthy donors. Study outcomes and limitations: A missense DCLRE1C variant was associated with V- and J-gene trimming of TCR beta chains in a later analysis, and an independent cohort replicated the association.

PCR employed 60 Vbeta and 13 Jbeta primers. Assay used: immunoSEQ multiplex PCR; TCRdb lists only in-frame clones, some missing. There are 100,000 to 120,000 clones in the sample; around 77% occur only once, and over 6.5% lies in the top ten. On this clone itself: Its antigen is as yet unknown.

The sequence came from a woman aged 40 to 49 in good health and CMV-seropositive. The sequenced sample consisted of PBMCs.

CDR3 residues: CASSWTAGTQLTRGGYTF. The DNA for the CDR3 is TGTGCCAGCAGCTGGACCGCCGGGACTCAATTAACAAGGGGTGGCTACACCTTC. V usage is TRBV5-4 and J usage is TRBJ1-2; possibly TRBD1 for D (5 bases). V was shortened by 3 bases and J by 7 bases, with 28 bases between the two germline ends. This CDR3 is 18 amino acids long. Per germline, CDR1 SGHNT and CDR2 YYREEE (reference sequence).